The 9 T cell receptor beta chains below come from one sample, sequenced in a study of T cells in Graves' hyperthyroidism and ophthalmopathy. The CDR3 regions of TCR beta were amplified from RNA transcripts. Primed by the HTBI set, a first-round RT-PCR was run on the TCR CDR3. Using its own MiXCR run on the multiplex PCR reads, TCRdb lists one record per CDR3 protein. The sample carries approximately 590,000 distinct CDR3 sequences, around 16% recorded once. The material sequenced was blood. The receptor source for this set is a woman under 40 with Graves' hyperthyroidism.

This clonotype appeared many times. The chain joins TRBV19 to TRBJ2-1, with TRBD2 as a possible D gene (6 bases). V was trimmed by 0 bases and J by 0 bases, leaving 9 bases between them. The germline V gene has CDR1 LNHDA and CDR2 SQIVND (reference sequence). CDR3 length: 16 amino acids. CDR3 sequence: CASSIDRGSSYNEQFF. In nucleotides, the CDR3 is TGTGCCAGTAGTATAGACCGGGGGAGCTCCTACAATGAGCAGTTCTTC. The full variable domain, rest sourced from reference TRBV19 and TRBJ2-1, is DGGITQSPKYLFRKEGQNVTLSCEQNLNHDAMYWYRQDPGQGLRLIYYSQIVNDFQKGDIAEGYSVSREKKESFPLTVTSAQKNPTAFYLCASSIDRGSSYNEQFFGPGTRLTVL.

Many counts were recorded for this clonotype. The chain has TRBV7-2 and TRBJ2-3; D is uncertain. Germline values: CDR1 SGHTA, CDR2 FQGNSA. This CDR3 spans 14 amino acids. Deletions cut 1 base from V and 3 bases from J, with 8 bases between. The CDR3 bases are TGTGCCAGCAGCTTAGAGAGGATGACAGATACGCAGTATTTT. It is translated as CASSLERMTDTQYF.

In its sample, this clonotype was seen a few times. The CDR3, as DNA: TGTGCCTGGAGTGTACATAACTATGGCTACACCTTC. Protein product: CAWSVHNYGYTF. The chain combines TRBV30 with TRBJ1-2, with unresolved D. V was trimmed by 0 bases and J by 1 base, leaving 3 bases between them. Per the germline V gene, CDR1 is GTSNPN and CDR2 is SVGIG (reference sequence). The CDR3 has 12 amino acids.

In DNA form, the CDR3 reads TGCAGTGCTAGCGACACCGGGCGCCGGGAGCTGTTTTTT. Translated: CSASDTGRRELFF. J is TRBJ2-2 and V is TRBV20-1; D remains ambiguous. Germline-derived CDR1 and CDR2 are DFQATT and SNEGSKA (reference sequence). The CDR3 consists of 13 residues. Trimming took 3 bases from V and 9 from J, leaving 14 bases between them.

This clonotype has just a few counts. The chain joins TRBV4-2 to TRBJ2-4; D gene unclear. Germline CDR1 reads LGHNA; CDR2 reads YNFKEQ. Deletions cut 3 bases from V and 4 bases from J, with 22 bases between. The CDR3 is made up of 18 amino acids. The CDR3 DNA is TGTGCCAGCAGCCACCTCAGCACCTCCCCGGTTGGTAAAAACATTCAGTACTTC. This sequence encodes CASSHLSTSPVGKNIQYF.

At least ten counts were recorded for this clonotype. The chain combines TRBV5-8 with TRBJ1-5, with D possibly being TRBD1 (6 bases). Germline CDR1 SGHTS, CDR2 YDEGEE. V lost 0 bases and J lost 5, with 12 bases in between. The CDR3 totals 15 residues. CDR3 bases: TGTGCCAGCAGCTTGGGGACAGCAGGTTATCAGCCCCAGCATTTT. It specifies CASSLGTAGYQPQHF.

This clonotype occurred a few times. The V and J genes are TRBV7-9 and TRBJ1-3, with D unclear. CDR3 length: 16 residues. Trimming pared 5 bases from V and 0 bases from J, leaving 14 bases between. Germline loops: CDR1 SEHNR, CDR2 FQNEAQ (reference sequence). CDR3 loop: CASSAPGRDSGNTIYF. CDR3 coding DNA: TGTGCCAGCAGCGCCCCGGGGAGAGACTCTGGAAACACCATATATTTT.

This sequence joins TRBV5-1 and TRBJ2-1; 9 nucleotides match TRBD2. The CDR3 extends over 15 amino acids. Germline CDR1 and CDR2: SGHRS and YFSETQ. V lost 1 base and J lost 9; bases outside the gene matches: 8. CDR3 sequence reads: CASSLTAGGGGEQFF. CDR3 coding DNA: TGCGCCAGCAGCTTGACGGCGGGGGGGGGGGGTGAGCAGTTCTTC.

The chain has TRBV20-1 and TRBJ2-7, with 11 nucleotides matching TRBD2. This CDR3 region has 14 residues. The germline V gene encodes CDR1 DFQATT and CDR2 SNEGSKA (reference sequence). Trimming cost V 6 bases and J 5 bases; bases outside gene matches: 9. The CDR3 region has the DNA TGCAGTGCCAAGAGACTAGCGGGATCCGACGAGCAGTACTTC. Protein sequence: CSAKRLAGSDEQYF.